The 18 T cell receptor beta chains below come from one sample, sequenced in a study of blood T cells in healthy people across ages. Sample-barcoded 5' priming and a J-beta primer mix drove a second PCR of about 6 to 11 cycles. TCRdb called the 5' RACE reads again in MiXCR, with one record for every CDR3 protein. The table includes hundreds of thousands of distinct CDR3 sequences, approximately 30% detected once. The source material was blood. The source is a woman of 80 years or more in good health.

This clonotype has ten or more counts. Here the CDR3 reads CASKPLAGARSIYNEQFF. The CDR3 nucleotides are TGTGCCAGCAAACCACTAGCGGGGGCCCGATCCATTTACAATGAGCAGTTCTTC. V is TRBV6-6 and J is TRBJ2-1; TRBD2 matches at 11 bases. V was clipped by 7 bases and J by 4 bases; unmatched bases: 15. The CDR3 loop spans 18 amino acids. The germline V gene has CDR1 MNHNY and CDR2 SVGAGI (reference sequence).

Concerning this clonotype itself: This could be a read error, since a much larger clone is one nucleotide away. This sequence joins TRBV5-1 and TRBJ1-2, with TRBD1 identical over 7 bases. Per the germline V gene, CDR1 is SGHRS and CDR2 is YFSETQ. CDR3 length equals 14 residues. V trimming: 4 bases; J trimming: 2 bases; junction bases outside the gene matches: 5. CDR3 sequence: CASSRGQRNYGYTF. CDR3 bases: TGCGCCAGCAGCCGGGGACAGAGGAACTATGGCTACACCTTC.

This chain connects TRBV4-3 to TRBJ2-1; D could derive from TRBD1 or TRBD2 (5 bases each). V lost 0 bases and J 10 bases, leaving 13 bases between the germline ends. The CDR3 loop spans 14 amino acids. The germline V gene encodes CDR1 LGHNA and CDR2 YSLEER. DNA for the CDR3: TGCGCCAGCAGCCAAGAGCAGGGACCCTACGAGCAGTTCTTC. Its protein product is CASSQEQGPYEQFF.

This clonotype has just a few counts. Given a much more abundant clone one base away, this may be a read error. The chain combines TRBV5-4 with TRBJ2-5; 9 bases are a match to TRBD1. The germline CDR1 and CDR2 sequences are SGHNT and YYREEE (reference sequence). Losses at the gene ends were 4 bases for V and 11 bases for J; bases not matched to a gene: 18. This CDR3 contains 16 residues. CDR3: CASSHKQGQGQGEQYF. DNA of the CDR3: TGTGCCAGCAGCCACAAACAAGGACAGGGGCAGGGTGAGCAGTACTTC.

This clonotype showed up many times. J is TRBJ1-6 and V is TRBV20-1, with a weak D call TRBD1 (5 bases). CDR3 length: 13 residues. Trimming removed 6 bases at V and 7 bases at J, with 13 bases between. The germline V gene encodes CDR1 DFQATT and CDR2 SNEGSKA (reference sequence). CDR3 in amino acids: CSATGTGNSPLHF. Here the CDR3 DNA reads TGCAGTGCGACCGGGACGGGGAATTCACCCCTCCACTTT.

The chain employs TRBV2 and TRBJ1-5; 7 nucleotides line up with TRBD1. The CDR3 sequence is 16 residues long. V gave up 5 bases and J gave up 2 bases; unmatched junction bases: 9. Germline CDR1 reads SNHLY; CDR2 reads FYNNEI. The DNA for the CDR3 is TGTGCCAGCAGTCAACAGGGGAATCTGGGCAATCAGCCCCAGCATTTT. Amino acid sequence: CASSQQGNLGNQPQHF.

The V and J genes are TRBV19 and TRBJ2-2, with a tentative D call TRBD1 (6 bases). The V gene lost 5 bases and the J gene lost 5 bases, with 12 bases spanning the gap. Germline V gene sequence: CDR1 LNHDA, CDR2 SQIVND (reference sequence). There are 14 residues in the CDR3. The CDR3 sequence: CASSQAGDTGELFF. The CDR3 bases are TGTGCCAGTAGTCAGGCAGGGGATACCGGGGAGCTGTTTTTT.

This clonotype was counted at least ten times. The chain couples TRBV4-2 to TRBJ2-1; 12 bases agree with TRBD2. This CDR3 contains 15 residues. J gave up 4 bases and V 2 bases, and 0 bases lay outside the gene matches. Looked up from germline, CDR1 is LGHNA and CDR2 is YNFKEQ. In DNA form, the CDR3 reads TGTGCCAGCAGCCAACTAGCGGGGGGGTACAATGAGCAGTTCTTC. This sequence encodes CASSQLAGGYNEQFF.

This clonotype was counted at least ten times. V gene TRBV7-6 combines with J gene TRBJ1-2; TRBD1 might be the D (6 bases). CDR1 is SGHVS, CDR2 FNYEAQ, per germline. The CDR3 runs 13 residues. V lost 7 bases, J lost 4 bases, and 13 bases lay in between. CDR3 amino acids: CASTRGGGYGYTF. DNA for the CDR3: TGTGCCAGCACCAGGGGTGGTGGCTATGGCTACACCTTC. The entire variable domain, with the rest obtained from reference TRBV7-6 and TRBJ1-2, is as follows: GAGVSQSPRYKVTKRGQDVALRCDPISGHVSLYWYRQALGQGPEFLTYFNYEAQQDKSGLPNDRFSAERPEGSISTLTIQRTEQRDSAMYRCASTRGGGYGYTFGSGTRLTVV.

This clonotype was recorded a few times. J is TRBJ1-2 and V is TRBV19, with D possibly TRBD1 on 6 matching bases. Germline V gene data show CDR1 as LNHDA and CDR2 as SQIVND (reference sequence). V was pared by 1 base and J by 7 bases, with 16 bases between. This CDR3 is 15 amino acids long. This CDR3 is CASSIGRDMIGGYTF. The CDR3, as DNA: TGTGCCAGTAGTATAGGTCGGGACATGATCGGTGGCTACACCTTC.

Written as DNA, the CDR3 is TGTGCCTGGAGGCACCGGGTTCACACTGAAGCTTTCTTT. Translated: CAWRHRVHTEAFF. The chain uses TRBV30 and TRBJ1-1; D uncertain. CDR1 GTSNPN and CDR2 SVGIG come from the germline V gene (reference sequence). Trimming stripped 3 bases from V and 3 bases from J, with 11 bases between. The CDR3 spans 13 residues.

CDR3 loop: CAWSVRLEYEQFF. The CDR3 bases are TGTGCCTGGAGCGTAAGACTAGAGTATGAGCAGTTCTTC. The rearrangement uses TRBV30 and TRBJ2-1, with a possible D match to TRBD2 (6 bases). Per germline, CDR1 GTSNPN and CDR2 SVGIG (reference sequence). CDR3 length equals 13 residues. V gave up 3 bases and J gave up 8 bases, with 14 bases separating them.

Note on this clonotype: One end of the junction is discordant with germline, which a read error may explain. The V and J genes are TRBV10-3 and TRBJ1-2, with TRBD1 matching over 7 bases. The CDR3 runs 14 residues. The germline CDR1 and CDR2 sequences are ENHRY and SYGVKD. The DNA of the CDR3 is TGTGCCATCAGCGAGTCGGGACAGTTCTATGGCTACACCTTC. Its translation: CAISESGQFYGYTF.

The CDR3, as DNA: TGCGCCAGCAGCGAAGACTTGTTAACCTACGAGCAGTACTTC. This encodes CASSEDLLTYEQYF. V gene TRBV5-1 combines with J gene TRBJ2-5; no clear D. The J call may not be correct, given that the DNA end is closer to TRBJ2-7. Germline CDR1 reads SGHRS; CDR2 reads YFSETQ. The CDR3 loop spans 14 amino acids.

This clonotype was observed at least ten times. The DNA for the CDR3 is TGTGCCACCGGACTAGCGGACATTCAGTACTTC. It translates to CATGLADIQYF. The chain recombines TRBV10-3 with TRBJ2-4, with 10 bases matching TRBD2. Germline CDR1 ENHRY, CDR2 SYGVKD. V gave up 10 bases and J gave up 8 bases; unmatched junction bases: 2. The CDR3 runs to 11 residues.

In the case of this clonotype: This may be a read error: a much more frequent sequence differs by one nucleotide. CDR3 DNA sequence: TGTGCCAGCAGCCAAGGCAGGCGGAATGAAAAACGGTTTTTT. Translation: CASSQGRRNEKRFF. This sequence joins TRBV7-2 and TRBJ1-4, with D hard to call. Germline V gene data show CDR1 as SGHTA and CDR2 as FQGNSA. The CDR3 has 14 residues.

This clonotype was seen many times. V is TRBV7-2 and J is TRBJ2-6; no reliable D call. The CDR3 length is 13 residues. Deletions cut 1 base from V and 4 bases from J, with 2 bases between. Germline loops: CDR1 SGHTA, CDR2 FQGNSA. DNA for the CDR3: TGTGCCAGCAGCTTAGGGGGGGCCAACGTCCTGACTTTC. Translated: CASSLGGANVLTF.

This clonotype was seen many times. For the CDR3, the DNA is TGCGCCAGCAGCTTGGAGGGACGGGGGGGCACTGAAGCTTTCTTT. Protein sequence: CASSLEGRGGTEAFF. The chain is built from TRBV5-1 and TRBJ1-1; tentatively, D is TRBD1 (5 bases). Germline values: CDR1 SGHRS, CDR2 YFSETQ. This CDR3 is 15 amino acids long. V gave up 0 bases and J gave up 4 bases, with 13 bases separating them.